This T cell receptor (beta chain) was observed in a study of blood T cell repertoires in COVID-19. This CDR3 is 15 amino acids long. V was pared by 0 bases and J by 1 base, with 7 bases between. The germline CDR1 and CDR2 sequences are MNHEY and SVGAGI. Generated by immunoSEQ multiplex PCR, the TCRdb table keeps only in-frame clones and is missing some. The sample yields 100,000 to 120,000 clones, 81% seen once. The clonotype originates from a man older than 75 with acute or convalescent COVID-19. The chain employs TRBV6-5 and TRBJ1-3, with TRBD1 as a possible D gene (5 bases). Specimen: peripheral blood. The CDR3 sequence: CASSYSGGSGNTIYF. The CDR3 DNA follows: TGTGCCAGCAGTTACTCCGGGGGGTCTGGAAACACCATATATTTT.